This TCR beta chain was captured by sequencing in a study of blood T cell repertoires in COVID-19. Assay used: immunoSEQ multiplex PCR; TCRdb lists only in-frame clones, some missing. The repertoire holds 150,000 or so clones, approximately 86% seen once, with approximately 0.6% in the top ten. Concerning this clone: Other DNA sequences in this sample translate to the same CDR3.

The sample taken for sequencing was peripheral blood. This TCR came from a man aged 60 to 75 with COVID-19, enrolled during active disease.

The CDR3 coding sequence is TGCAGCGTTGGACAGCCGAACACTGAAGCTTTCTTT. This translates into CSVGQPNTEAFF. The chain recombines TRBV29-1 with TRBJ1-1, with a possible D match to TRBD1 (5 bases). V was shortened by 4 bases and J by 1 base, with 7 bases between the two germline ends. Per the germline V gene, CDR1 is SQVTM and CDR2 is ANQGSEA. This CDR3 has 12 amino acids.